Listed below are T cell receptor beta chains from one sample, sequenced in a study of early T cells in non-severe SARS-CoV-2 infection. TCRdb processed the 5' RACE reads anew with MiXCR; each CDR3 protein has one entry. The table has more than 60,000 distinct CDR3 sequences, around 11% seen once; the top ten hold roughly 2.5%. This specimen was whole blood, taken at baseline. These TCRs come from an adult who was a healthcare worker with PCR-confirmed SARS-CoV-2 infection or an uninfected control (not recorded which). Both conserved end residues are part of each CDR3. A D gene is named only where the DNA matches it firmly.

v_call d_call cdr3_aa
TRBV18 - CASSPGASNQPQHF
TRBV12-3/TRBV12-4 - CASSLSPRTQYF
TRBV7-2 TRBD1 CASSLEAAGGTEAFF
TRBV20-1 - CSARGQERTSPLHF
TRBV28 - CASSLQLSGTQYF
TRBV7-9 - CASSLYLDQLSGNTIYF
TRBV19 - CASSIIGRGTTNEKLFF
TRBV29-1 TRBD2 CSVEGASGVTDTQYF
TRBV11-2 - CASSSTTSTHTF
TRBV12-3/TRBV12-4 - CASSFTGSNQPQHF
TRBV6-6 - CASSWKLFSDTQYF
TRBV5-1 - CASSLASGAGANVLTF
TRBV12-3/TRBV12-4 TRBD2 CASSFTSGAASTDTQYF
TRBV27 - CASRRYTGELFF
TRBV6-1 TRBD1 CASSEDTGGQPQHF
TRBV5-1 TRBD1 CASSPTRDSYEQYF
TRBV6-6 TRBD2 CASSHRGVHEQYF
TRBV12-3/TRBV12-4 TRBD1 CASSPKTGVAGELFF
TRBV7-8 TRBD1 CASSLGTGLSNQPQHF
TRBV5-6 TRBD1 CASSLGQGLTDTQYF
TRBV28 - CASSLNSFYGYTF
TRBV5-1 - CASSLAGNPRNEQFF
TRBV15 TRBD1 CATSRDRDRGIHEQYF
TRBV20-1 - CSARDRGAYGYTF
TRBV7-9 TRBD1 CASTPSLGTGDTGELFF
TRBV11-2 TRBD2 CASRDGTTSYYEQFF
TRBV5-4 TRBD2 CASSFSGGASYEQYF
TRBV20-1 - CSATIGGRPQHF
TRBV7-8 TRBD2 CASSPGLAFTEQFF
TRBV28 - CASSLDNYEQYF
TRBV24-1 - CATGSGTDTQYF
TRBV4-1 - CASSQDHRGSYEQYF
TRBV11-2 - CASSSRWVDTQYF
TRBV6-1 TRBD1 CASSARTGWREKLFF
TRBV29-1 - CSAGTGTGNTIYF
TRBV7-9 - CASSQHLGDREQFF
TRBV7-9 TRBD1 CASSLLQGTLPNSPLHF
TRBV10-3 TRBD1 CAISAQGSDTQYF
TRBV7-7 TRBD2 CASSFSAGGDTQYF
TRBV29-1 - CSVGIVGGSTDTQYF
TRBV5-1 TRBD1 CASSLGPGTGTNTEAFF
TRBV27 - CASSLNNLAKNIQYF
TRBV7-6 TRBD1 CASKKDRGSYEQYF
TRBV5-1 - CASSFTPRGEETQYF
TRBV6-6 TRBD1 CASSYALDRGNTEAFF
TRBV13 - CASSLGGQGNYNSPLHF
TRBV7-2 TRBD1 CASSSKQGPKEAFF
TRBV7-3 - CASSLSPGSSYEQYF
TRBV11-2 - CASSHPMNTEAFF
TRBV20-1 - CSARATGNTGELFF
TRBV28 TRBD2 CASSSLAGGQETQYF
TRBV6-5 - CASSYSAATGELFF
TRBV4-1 - CASSPLESGVGNTIYF
TRBV13 TRBD2 CASSYSGASSTDTQYF